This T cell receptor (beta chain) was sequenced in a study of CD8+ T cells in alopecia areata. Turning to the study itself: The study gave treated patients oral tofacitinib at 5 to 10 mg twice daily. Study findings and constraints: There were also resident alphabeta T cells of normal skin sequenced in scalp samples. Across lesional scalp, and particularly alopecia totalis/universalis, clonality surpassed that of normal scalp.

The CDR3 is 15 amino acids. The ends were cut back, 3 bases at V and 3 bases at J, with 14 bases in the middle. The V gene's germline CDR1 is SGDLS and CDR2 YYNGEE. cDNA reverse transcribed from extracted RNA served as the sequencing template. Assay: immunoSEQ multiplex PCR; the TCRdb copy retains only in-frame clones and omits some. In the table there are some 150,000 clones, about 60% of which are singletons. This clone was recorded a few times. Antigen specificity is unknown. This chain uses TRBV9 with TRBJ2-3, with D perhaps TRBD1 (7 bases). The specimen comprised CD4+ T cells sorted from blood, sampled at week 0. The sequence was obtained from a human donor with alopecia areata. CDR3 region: CASSAQTGRTDTQYF. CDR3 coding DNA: TGTGCCAGCAGCGCCCAGACAGGGAGGACAGATACGCAGTATTTT.